Listed below are T cell receptor beta chains from one sample, sequenced in a study of long-term antiretroviral therapy in people with HIV. Only in-frame clones appear in the TCRdb table, and some are missing; sequencing was by immunoSEQ multiplex PCR. The data contain about 35,000 clones, around 79% of them singletons. The material sequenced was unsorted PBMCs, taken 3 years after starting antiretroviral therapy. These receptors came from a man aged 45-60 years with HIV. Both conserved end residues are part of each CDR3. A D gene is named only where the DNA matches it firmly. Size is stated for part of the rows, as once, few or many counts, or as a class when the clone is expanded.

TGCGCCAGCAGCCAAGATGTGACATACAATGAGCAGTTCTTC,CASSQDVTYNEQFF,TRBV4-3,NA,NA,TRBJ2-1
TGCGCCAGCAGCAGGGACTACCAAGAGACCCAGTACTTC,CASSRDYQETQYF,TRBV4-3,NA,NA,TRBJ2-5
TGTGCCAGCCTCGCCTGGGGGGACACTGAAGCTTTCTTT,CASLAWGDTEAFF,TRBV19,NA,NA,TRBJ1-1
TGTGCCAGCAGCTCCCCGGGACCTCTACTTATGAACACTGAAGCTTTCTTT,CASSSPGPLLMNTEAFF,TRBV5-6,once,NA,TRBJ1-1
TGTGCCGGGTCCAGGGTGAATGAGCAGTACTTC,CAGSRVNEQYF,TRBV30,few,NA,TRBJ2-7
TGTGCCAGCAGCCGAGGGACTAGCGGGAGTAATAAAGAGCAGTACTTC,CASSRGTSGSNKEQYF,TRBV7-8,NA,TRBD2,TRBJ2-7
TGCGCCAGCAGCGGAGACAGATCAGAAGCTTTCTTT,CASSGDRSEAFF,TRBV5-1,NA,NA,TRBJ1-1
TGTGCCAGCAGCTTGAGAGGCGCGAACACCGGGGAGCTGTTTTTT,CASSLRGANTGELFF,TRBV9,NA,NA,TRBJ2-2
TGTGCCAGCAGTCTCACAGGGAATGCGGAGACCCAGTACTTC,CASSLTGNAETQYF,TRBV28,NA,NA,TRBJ2-5
TGTGCCACTACCGTCTCGGAGACCCAGTACTTC,CATTVSETQYF,TRBV6-6,once,NA,TRBJ2-5
TGTGCCAGCAGCTTAGGGACAGGGGGCGGGAACACTGAAGCTTTCTTT,CASSLGTGGGNTEAFF,TRBV7-9,NA,TRBD1,TRBJ1-1
TGTGCCAGCAGTACCGGGCCCCGATTTTCTTATGGCTACACCTTC,CASSTGPRFSYGYTF,TRBV27,NA,NA,TRBJ1-2
TGCGCCAGCAGCCCGAACCGACAGGGCGCGGAGACCCAGTACTTC,CASSPNRQGAETQYF,TRBV4-3,NA,TRBD1,TRBJ2-5
TGTGCCAGCAGCACCCGGGGACAGCCCCAAGAGACCCAGTACTTC,CASSTRGQPQETQYF,TRBV21-1,NA,NA,TRBJ2-5
TGTGCCAGCAGCTTGAGAGGAGGGTGGGACAGGGGAAACACTGAAGCTTTCTTT,CASSLRGGWDRGNTEAFF,TRBV5-6,NA,TRBD1,TRBJ1-1
TGTGCCACTTACGGTGGTACAGCGGGGGACACTGAAGCTTTCTTT,CATYGGTAGDTEAFF,TRBV6-5,few,NA,TRBJ1-1
TGCAGCGGTGGGGGGGGAGCAGATGAAGCTTTCTTT,CSGGGGADEAFF,TRBV29-1,NA,NA,TRBJ1-1
TGTGCCAGCAGCTTAACAGCGGCAGATACGCAGTATTTT,CASSLTAADTQYF,TRBV11-3,NA,NA,TRBJ2-3
TGTGCCAGCAGCTTAGCTGGACTAGCGGGGTCTGAGACCCAGTACTTC,CASSLAGLAGSETQYF,TRBV7-8,NA,TRBD2,TRBJ2-5
TGCGCCAGCAGCCAAGATTACGGGGTAGTGACCGGGGAGCTGTTTTTT,CASSQDYGVVTGELFF,TRBV4-3,NA,NA,TRBJ2-2
TGTGCCAGCAGCGTAGGGGTTAGCGGGGGGGCCAGAGAGACCCAGTACTTC,CASSVGVSGGARETQYF,TRBV9,NA,TRBD2,TRBJ2-5
TGTGCCAGCTCACCAAGACTTACAGCGAACTCTGGGGCCAACGTCCTGACTTTC,CASSPRLTANSGANVLTF,TRBV18,once,NA,TRBJ2-6
TGTGCCAGCAGTTACGCGACCGTGAATGGCTACACCTTC,CASSYATVNGYTF,TRBV6-6,few,NA,TRBJ1-2
TGTGCCAGCAGTGTCGGCAATGGAGTGTACGAGCAGTACTTC,CASSVGNGVYEQYF,TRBV27,few,NA,TRBJ2-7
TGTGCCAGTAGTATAGGGGCTGCCTCCTACGAGCAGTACTTC,CASSIGAASYEQYF,TRBV19,once,NA,TRBJ2-7